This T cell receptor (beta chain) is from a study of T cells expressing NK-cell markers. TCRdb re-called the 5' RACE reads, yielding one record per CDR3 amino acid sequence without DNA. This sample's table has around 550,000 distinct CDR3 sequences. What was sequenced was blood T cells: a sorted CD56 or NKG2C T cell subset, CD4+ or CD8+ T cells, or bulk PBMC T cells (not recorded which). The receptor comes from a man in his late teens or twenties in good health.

The CDR3 region is CASSLDRQGLPFF. The chain recombines TRBV11-2 with TRBJ2-1; lacking DNA, the TRBD1 call made by TCRdb goes unchecked. The length of the CDR3 is 13 residues. Germline CDR1 SGHAT, CDR2 FQNNGV.